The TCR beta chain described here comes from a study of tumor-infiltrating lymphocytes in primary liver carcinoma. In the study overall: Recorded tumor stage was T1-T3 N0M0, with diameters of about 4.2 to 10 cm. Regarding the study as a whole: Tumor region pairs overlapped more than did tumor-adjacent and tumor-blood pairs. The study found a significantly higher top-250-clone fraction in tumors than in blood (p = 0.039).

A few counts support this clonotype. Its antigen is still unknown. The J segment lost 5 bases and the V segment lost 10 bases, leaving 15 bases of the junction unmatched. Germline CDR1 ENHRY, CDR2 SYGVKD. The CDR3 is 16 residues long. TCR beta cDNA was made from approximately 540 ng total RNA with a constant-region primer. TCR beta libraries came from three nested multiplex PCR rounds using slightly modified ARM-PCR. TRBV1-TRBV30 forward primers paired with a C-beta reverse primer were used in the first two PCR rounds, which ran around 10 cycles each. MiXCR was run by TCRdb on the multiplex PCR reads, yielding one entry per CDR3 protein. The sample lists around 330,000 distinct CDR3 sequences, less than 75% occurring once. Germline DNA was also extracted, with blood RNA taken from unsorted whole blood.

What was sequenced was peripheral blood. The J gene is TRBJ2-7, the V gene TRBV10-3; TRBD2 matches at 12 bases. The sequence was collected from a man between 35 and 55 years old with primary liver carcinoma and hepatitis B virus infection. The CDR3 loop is CATSSGRAQRNDEQYF. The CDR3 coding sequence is TGTGCCACCTCTAGCGGGAGGGCCCAGAGGAATGACGAGCAGTACTTC.